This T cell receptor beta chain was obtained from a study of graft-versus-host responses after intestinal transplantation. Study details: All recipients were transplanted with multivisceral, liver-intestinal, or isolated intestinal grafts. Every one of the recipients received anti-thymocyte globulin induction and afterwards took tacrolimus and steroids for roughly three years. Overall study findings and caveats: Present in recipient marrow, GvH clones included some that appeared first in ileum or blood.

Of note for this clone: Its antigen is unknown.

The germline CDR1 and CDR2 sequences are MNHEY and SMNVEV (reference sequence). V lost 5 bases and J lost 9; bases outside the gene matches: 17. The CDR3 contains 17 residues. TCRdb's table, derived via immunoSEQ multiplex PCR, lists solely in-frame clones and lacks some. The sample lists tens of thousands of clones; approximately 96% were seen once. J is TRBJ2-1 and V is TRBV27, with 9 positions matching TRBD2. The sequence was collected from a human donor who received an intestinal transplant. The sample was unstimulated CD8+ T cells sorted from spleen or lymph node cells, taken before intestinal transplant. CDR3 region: CASSPLVRLAVKGEQFF. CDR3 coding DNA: TGTGCCAGCAGTCCCCTCGTCCGACTAGCGGTAAAGGGTGAGCAGTTCTTC.